This TCR beta chain was captured by sequencing in a study of cytomegalovirus exposure and HLA in healthy donors. Whole-study context: Of approximately 400 genotyped donors, around 84% clustered with self-reported Caucasian donors. Overall study findings and caveats: Owing to their indistinguishability, certain V segments, notably TRBV6-2 and TRBV6-3, were excluded. Roughly uniform depth of sequencing across donors was assumed in presence/absence analyses. TCR beta V- and J-gene trimming was later associated with a missense DCLRE1C variant.

As regards this clone: Its target is unknown.

The PCR was carried out with 60 Vbeta primers and 13 Jbeta primers. Here immunoSEQ multiplex PCR was the method, and the copy in TCRdb shows in-frame clones only, minus some. The sample holds about 180,000 clones, more than 75% seen once. Trimming removed 3 bases at V and 4 bases at J, with 16 bases between. Germline CDR1 is SGHTA and CDR2 is FQGTGA. CDR3 length equals 17 residues. The V call is TRBV7-3, the J call TRBJ2-6, with D maybe TRBD2 (5 bases). The sequencing sample was made of PBMCs. The sequence was collected from a man aged 35 to 55 in good health and CMV-seronegative. CDR3 in DNA: TGTGCCAGCAGCTTCCCGCCTGGGAGTGTGGGGGCCAACGTCCTGACTTTC. Translating it yields CASSFPPGSVGANVLTF.